Presented here are 17 T cell receptor beta chains from one specimen sequenced in a study of response to subunit inactivated influenza vaccine. MiXCR, applied by TCRdb to the RT-PCR reads, yields one record per CDR3 protein. The data contain approximately 570,000 distinct CDR3 sequences, approximately 7.7% of them singletons. Sequenced material: PBMCs from blood, taken around 25 months after vaccination. The receptors were sampled from a man aged 45-69 years who received an inactivated influenza vaccine.

The rearrangement joins TRBV10-3 to TRBJ1-6, with D maybe TRBD1 (6 bases). Trimming removed 6 bases at V and 8 bases at J, with 14 bases between. CDR1 is ENHRY and CDR2 is SYGVKD in the germline V gene. The CDR3 is 14 amino acids. The CDR3 region is CAIRGRDIDSPLHF. DNA of the CDR3: TGTGCCATCAGGGGACGGGACATCGATTCACCCCTCCACTTT.

In its sample, this clonotype was seen a few times. This chain joins TRBV29-1 and TRBJ2-3; 13 bases map to TRBD2. Germline V gene lookup returns CDR1 SQVTM and CDR2 ANQGSEA. This CDR3 is 15 amino acids long. J was trimmed by 2 bases and V by 7 bases; bases with no gene match: 6. The CDR3: CSATGTSGNTDTQYF. Here the CDR3 DNA reads TGCAGCGCAACCGGGACTAGCGGGAACACAGATACGCAGTATTTT.

This clonotype was detected only a few times. The rearrangement links TRBV4-3 to TRBJ2-5; 9 bases align to TRBD1. From germline, CDR1 is LGHNA and CDR2 YSLEER. The V gene end was trimmed by 3 bases and the J gene end by 0 bases; junction bases not matched to a gene: 2. This CDR3 spans 15 amino acids. This chain's CDR3 is CASSQGDRDQETQYF. The CDR3 bases are TGCGCCAGCAGCCAGGGGGACAGGGACCAAGAGACCCAGTACTTC.

This clonotype has ten or more counts. The rearrangement links TRBV7-2 to TRBJ2-4; possibly TRBD1 for D (5 bases). Trimming left V 5 bases short and J 0 bases short, with 14 bases between. The germline CDR1 and CDR2 sequences are SGHTA and FQGNSA. The CDR3 consists of 16 residues. The CDR3 sequence is CASSSRVSLAKNIQYF. CDR3 sequence (DNA): TGTGCCAGCAGCAGCAGGGTTTCTCTAGCCAAAAACATTCAGTACTTC.

The V call is TRBV7-8, the J call TRBJ2-2; 8 bases map to TRBD2. V shed 4 bases and J 8 bases; nucleotides not matched to a gene: 15. CDR1 is SGHVS and CDR2 is FQNEAQ in the germline V gene. This CDR3 comprises 17 residues. CDR3 nucleotides: TGTGCCAGCAGCTACCAGGGACCGGGACTAGAAGAAGGGGAGCTGTTTTTT. Protein sequence: CASSYQGPGLEEGELFF.

V is TRBV4-1 and J is TRBJ1-2, with a possible D match to TRBD1 (5 bases). The length of the CDR3 is 14 residues. The ends were cut back, 3 bases at V and 14 bases at J, with 22 bases in the middle. From germline, CDR1 is MGHRA and CDR2 YSYEKL. In nucleotides, the CDR3 is TGCGCCAGCAGCCAGTGGGAGACAGATCCGGTTGGGACCTTC. The encoded protein is CASSQWETDPVGTF.

This clonotype was seen a handful of times. V and J are TRBV7-8 and TRBJ2-1, with TRBD2 identical over 12 bases. V lost 2 bases, J lost 4 bases, and 6 bases stayed unmatched. Germline CDR1 and CDR2: SGHVS and FQNEAQ. The CDR3 sequence is 17 residues long. CDR3: CASSLLGGTSGYNEQFF. The CDR3 nucleotides read TGTGCCAGCAGCTTATTGGGGGGGACTAGCGGGTACAATGAGCAGTTCTTC.

This clonotype was detected a few times. The V and J genes are TRBV11-2 and TRBJ1-2; the D is unclear. V dropped 5 bases and J dropped 4 bases, with 14 bases sitting between them. CDR3 length: 14 amino acids. Germline V CDR1 and CDR2: SGHAT, FQNNGV. The CDR3 coding sequence is TGTGCCAGCAGCCCCGGGCTGCCGACCTATGGCTACACCTTC. Its protein is CASSPGLPTYGYTF.

This clonotype has just a few counts. The V gene is TRBV4-2, the J gene TRBJ2-7; a possible D gene is TRBD1 (5 bases). Germline-derived CDR1 and CDR2 are LGHNA and YNFKEQ. This CDR3 has 13 residues. V was shortened by 0 bases and J by 3 bases, with 6 bases between the two germline ends. The CDR3 DNA sequence: TGTGCCAGCAGCCAAGAGGGGCGCTACGAGCAGTACTTC. Residues: CASSQEGRYEQYF.

The chain recombines TRBV6-1 with TRBJ2-5; TRBD1 aligns across 7 bases. This CDR3 spans 15 amino acids. Trimming took 5 bases from V and 2 from J; bases not matched to a gene: 8. Per the germline V gene, CDR1 is MNHNS and CDR2 is SASEGT. The CDR3 bases are TGTGCCAGCAGTACCACCGGGACAGCTCAAGAGACCCAGTACTTC. Translating it yields CASSTTGTAQETQYF.

The gene calls are TRBV29-1 and TRBJ2-7, with D maybe TRBD2 (5 bases). Germline V gene lookup returns CDR1 SQVTM and CDR2 ANQGSEA. The CDR3 loop spans 11 amino acids. V was trimmed by 4 bases and J by 7 bases, leaving 11 bases between them. The chain's CDR3 is CSVGRSGEQYF. CDR3 nucleotide sequence: TGCAGCGTTGGCAGGTCGGGGGAGCAGTACTTC.

J is TRBJ1-1 and V is TRBV29-1; no definite D call. CDR1 SQVTM and CDR2 ANQGSEA come from the germline V gene. With 6 bases removed from V and 2 bases from J, the gap between germline ends came to 25 bases. There are 17 residues in the CDR3. The CDR3 DNA follows: TGCAGCGTCACCATCACCCCGGCGACGATTCCTAACACTGAAGCTTTCTTT. Its translation is CSVTITPATIPNTEAFF.

V is TRBV18 and J is TRBJ2-1; 7 bases fit TRBD2. CDR3 length: 14 residues. The germline V gene encodes CDR1 KGHSH and CDR2 LQKENI. Trimming removed 4 bases from V and 7 bases from J; junction bases left unmatched: 7. CDR3 amino acids: CASSLRESGNEQFF. The DNA of the CDR3 is TGTGCCAGCTCACTGCGGGAGAGTGGGAATGAGCAGTTCTTC.

This clonotype was seen ten or more times. The chain links TRBV20-1 to TRBJ2-3, with 7 bases lining up with TRBD1. V lost 0 bases to trimming and J lost 1 base; unmatched junction nucleotides: 7. The CDR3 has 16 residues. Germline loops: CDR1 DFQATT, CDR2 SNEGSKA (reference sequence). The CDR3 spells CSARDPAGGRTDTQYF. The CDR3 DNA reads as TGCAGTGCTAGAGATCCCGCAGGGGGACGCACAGATACGCAGTATTTT.

There are a few counts of this clonotype. This may arise from a read error, as a much more abundant clone is one base away. V usage is TRBV7-2 and J usage is TRBJ1-2, with TRBD1 matching 9 bases. V trimming: 5 bases; J trimming: 2 bases; junction bases outside the gene matches: 3. The V gene's germline CDR1 is SGHTA and CDR2 FQGNSA. The CDR3 runs 14 residues. The CDR3 nucleotides read TGTGCCAGCAGCACCGGGACAGGGAACTATGGCTACACCTTC. Amino acids: CASSTGTGNYGYTF.

This clonotype was recorded a few times. J is TRBJ1-2 and V is TRBV29-1; D uncertain. V was cut by 2 bases and J by 6 bases, with 13 bases left in between. The CDR3 contains 13 residues. Germline V gene sequence: CDR1 SQVTM, CDR2 ANQGSEA. CDR3 DNA: TGCAGCGTTGAACTATGGGCAGAAAATGGCTACACCTTC. The encoded protein is CSVELWAENGYTF.

V usage is TRBV11-3 and J usage is TRBJ2-3; TRBD2 agrees at 8 bases. With 1 base clipped from V and 4 bases from J, the junction kept 13 bases outside the gene matches. Germline V gene sequence: CDR1 SGHNT, CDR2 YENEEA. The CDR3 is made up of 18 amino acids. The CDR3 region has the DNA TGTGCCAGCAGCTTAGTTGCGGGGGGCTGGGGGGGCCCAGATACGCAGTATTTT. Residues: CASSLVAGGWGGPDTQYF.